The 29 T cell receptor beta chains reported below all come from one sample, sequenced in a study of Ad26.COV2.S vaccination and SARS-CoV-2 variants. The treatment is: around 19 received Ad26.COV2.S at low or high dose, single or two shots; about 5 received placebo; per-sample allocation not given. The study sampled participants on day 63 after the first vaccine or placebo injection. Clones were read by immunoSEQ multiplex PCR, and TCRdb kept only the in-frame ones, dropping some. The sample lists almost 400,000 clones, 89% occurring once. This sample comprised peripheral blood, obtained in a trial of Ad26.COV2.S vaccine versus placebo. Receptor source: a person aged 18-60 years who received the Ad26.COV2.S COVID-19 vaccine or a placebo.

The chain recombines TRBV4-1 with TRBJ2-1; TRBD2 might be the D (6 bases). Germline CDR1 MGHRA, CDR2 YSYEKL. The CDR3 is 13 amino acids. The V and J ends lost 0 bases and 12 bases respectively, with 12 bases between them. The CDR3 DNA follows: TGCGCCAGCAGCCAAGATGCGGGGTACGTGCAGTTCTTC. This sequence encodes CASSQDAGYVQFF.

The gene calls are TRBV6-2 or TRBV6-3 and TRBJ2-1; no clear D gene. V was pared by 2 bases and J by 1 base, with 9 bases between. In germline, CDR1 is MNHEY, CDR2 SVGEGT. The CDR3 loop spans 15 amino acids. The DNA for the CDR3 is TGTGCCAGCAGTTACCGTTGGGCTTCCTACAATGAGCAGTTCTTC. Translation gives CASSYRWASYNEQFF.

The chain carries TRBV30 and TRBJ2-7; D is perhaps TRBD1 (6 bases). V gave up 5 bases and J gave up 0 bases, with 11 bases separating them. From germline, CDR1 is GTSNPN and CDR2 SVGIG (reference sequence). CDR3 size: 13 residues. The CDR3 region has the DNA TGTGCCTGGTCTGGACAGAGCTCCTACGAGCAGTACTTC. Amino acid sequence: CAWSGQSSYEQYF.

This rearrangement joins TRBV11-2 to TRBJ2-1; 7 bases agree with TRBD1. The CDR3 sequence is 14 residues long. Germline CDR1 SGHAT, CDR2 FQNNGV. After removal of 1 base from V and 3 bases from J, the junction contained 0 bases not matched to a gene. For the CDR3, the DNA is TGTGCCAGCAGCTTAGGGGACAGCTACAATGAGCAGTTCTTC. Protein: CASSLGDSYNEQFF.

V is TRBV7-2 and J is TRBJ1-6; 9 bases map to TRBD1. Per germline, CDR1 SGHTA and CDR2 FQGNSA. This CDR3 has 15 residues. V dropped 1 base and J dropped 7; count of bases not matched to a gene: 2. CDR3 DNA: TGTGCCAGCAGCTTAGGGACAGGGGTCAATTCACCCCTCCACTTT. Translated: CASSLGTGVNSPLHF.

This clone has more than one count but fewer than ten. The chain links TRBV6-5 to TRBJ1-6; TRBD1 might be the D (5 bases). V dropped 2 bases and J dropped 7 bases, with 12 bases sitting between them. The germline V gene encodes CDR1 MNHEY and CDR2 SVGAGI. The CDR3 sequence is 15 residues long. The CDR3 sequence: CASSYQPAGNSPLHF. The CDR3 DNA sequence: TGTGCCAGCAGTTACCAGCCGGCAGGGAATTCACCCCTCCACTTT.

This chain links TRBV14 with TRBJ2-3, with a weak D call TRBD1 (6 bases). The V and J ends lost 1 base and 0 bases respectively, with 11 bases between them. The germline gives CDR1 SGHDN, CDR2 FVKESK. The CDR3 is made up of 16 amino acids. The CDR3 is CASSQVSGASTDTQYF. CDR3 coding DNA: TGTGCCAGCAGCCAAGTTTCAGGGGCTAGCACAGATACGCAGTATTTT. Variable domain in full (rest from reference TRBV14 and TRBJ2-3): EAGVTQFPSHSVIEKGQTVTLRCDPISGHDNLYWYRRVMGKEIKFLLHFVKESKQDESGMPNNRFLAERTGGTYSTLKVQPAELEDSGVYFCASSQVSGASTDTQYFGPGTRLTVL.

The chain links TRBV5-1 to TRBJ1-4; unclear D gene. CDR3 size: 15 residues. Germline loops: CDR1 SGHRS, CDR2 YFSETQ. Trimming took 6 bases from V and 8 from J, leaving 20 bases between them. The CDR3 spells CASTNSGVGGEKLFF. CDR3 bases: TGCGCCAGCACCAACTCCGGGGTAGGCGGCGAAAAACTGTTTTTT.

The chain combines TRBV30 with TRBJ1-2; TRBD1 is a possible D gene (5 bases). The CDR3 runs to 14 residues. The ends were cut back, 3 bases at V and 0 bases at J, with 11 bases in the middle. Germline V gene lookup returns CDR1 GTSNPN and CDR2 SVGIG (reference sequence). The CDR3 coding sequence is TGTGCCTGGAGGGGGGACGGTGCTAACTATGGCTACACCTTC. Translated: CAWRGDGANYGYTF.

The genes are TRBV28 and TRBJ2-1; D is unclear. Trimming cost V 5 bases and J 8 bases, with 13 bases left between them. This CDR3 spans 13 amino acids. Germline CDR1 is MDHEN and CDR2 is SYDVKM. The CDR3 region is CASSLHSSDEQFF. The CDR3 DNA follows: TGTGCCAGCAGTCTCCATAGCTCCGATGAGCAGTTCTTC. Supplemented by reference TRBV28 and TRBJ2-1, the full variable domain reads DVKVTQSSRYLVKRTGEKVFLECVQDMDHENMFWYRQDPGLGLRLIYFSYDVKMKEKGDIPEGYSVSREKKERFSLILESASTNQTSMYLCASSLHSSDEQFFGPGTRLTVL.

The rearrangement uses TRBV28 and TRBJ2-7, with TRBD2 identical over 13 bases. The CDR3 runs to 18 residues. The J segment lost 9 bases and the V segment lost 2 bases, leaving 16 bases of the junction unmatched. Looked up from germline, CDR1 is MDHEN and CDR2 is SYDVKM. CDR3 protein: CASSLRSTSGRGLRGQYF. CDR3 DNA sequence: TGTGCCAGCAGTTTACGGAGCACTAGCGGGAGGGGCCTACGGGGGCAGTACTTC.

This chain uses TRBV12-3 or TRBV12-4 with TRBJ2-5; D could derive from TRBD1 or TRBD2 (5 bases each). This CDR3 comprises 12 residues. Trimming took off 10 bases at V and 3 bases at J, with 12 bases between the two ends. The chain's CDR3 is CATRGGEETQYF. In DNA form, the CDR3 reads TGTGCCACTCGTGGGGGAGAAGAGACCCAGTACTTC.

This chain joins TRBV6-6 and TRBJ2-6; TRBD1 matches at 8 bases. V shed 5 bases and J 2 bases; nucleotides not matched to a gene: 2. CDR3 size: 15 residues. Per the germline V gene, CDR1 is MNHNY and CDR2 is SVGAGI (reference sequence). CDR3 coding DNA: TGTGCCAGCAGTGACAGGGGAGCTGGGGCCAACGTCCTGACTTTC. Translating it yields CASSDRGAGANVLTF.

V usage is TRBV27 and J usage is TRBJ1-4; 7 bases fit TRBD1. CDR1 is MNHEY, CDR2 SMNVEV, per germline (reference sequence). After removal of 7 bases from V and 5 bases from J, the junction contained 4 bases not matched to a gene. CDR3 length equals 13 residues. CDR3 protein: CASTTGLNEKLFF. For the CDR3, the DNA is TGTGCCAGCACGACAGGGTTAAATGAAAAACTGTTTTTT.

The V and J genes are TRBV9 and TRBJ2-3; D unresolved. Germline lookup yields CDR1 SGDLS and CDR2 YYNGEE. The CDR3 consists of 14 residues. Deletions cut 0 bases from V and 4 bases from J, with 9 bases between. The DNA of the CDR3 is TGTGCCAGCAGCGTAGGGGAATACGCAGATACGCAGTATTTT. Its translation is CASSVGEYADTQYF.

The chain uses TRBV15 and TRBJ2-3, with TRBD2 matching over 8 bases. Germline CDR1 is LNHNV and CDR2 is YYDKDF (reference sequence). The trim removed 1 base at V and 4 bases at J, leaving 7 bases unmatched. The CDR3 runs 16 residues. CDR3 nucleotides: TGTGCCACCAGCAGAGGTGGTGGACTAGCCCCAGATACGCAGTATTTT. Translated, it gives CATSRGGGLAPDTQYF.

This clone is a singleton in its sample. This sequence joins TRBV5-8 and TRBJ2-1; 14 bases agree with TRBD2. V shed 5 bases and J 4 bases; nucleotides not matched to a gene: 8. The CDR3 extends over 17 amino acids. Germline loops: CDR1 SGHTS, CDR2 YDEGEE. DNA for the CDR3: TGTGCCAGCAGGCCCGGGACTAGCGGGAGTGTGTACAATGAGCAGTTCTTC. Translation: CASRPGTSGSVYNEQFF.

The chain carries TRBV4-1 and TRBJ2-7; D possibly uses TRBD1 or TRBD2 (5 bases each). The CDR3 consists of 16 residues. The germline gives CDR1 MGHRA, CDR2 YSYEKL. With 1 base removed from V and 3 bases from J, the gap between germline ends came to 16 bases. The CDR3 nucleotides read TGCGCCAGCAGCCAAGGTCGAGGGGTCAACTACTACGAGCAGTACTTC. This sequence encodes CASSQGRGVNYYEQYF.

This clone appeared once. The rearrangement uses TRBV28 and TRBJ2-6, with a tentative D call TRBD1 (6 bases). Germline V gene sequence: CDR1 MDHEN, CDR2 SYDVKM. The germline V and J ends were trimmed by 4 bases and 2 bases, with 6 bases remaining between them. The CDR3 runs to 14 residues. CDR3 amino acids: CASSYRAGANVLTF. The CDR3 coding sequence is TGTGCCAGCAGTTACAGGGCTGGGGCCAACGTCCTGACTTTC.

A remark on this clone: Within the sample, other DNA sequences also encode this same CDR3. The rearrangement uses TRBV3-1 (or the pseudogene TRBV3-2) and TRBJ2-2; D is unclear. From germline, CDR1 is LGHDT and CDR2 YNNKEL (reference sequence). V lost 4 bases, J lost 4 bases, and 4 bases lay in between. CDR3 length: 12 amino acids. The DNA of the CDR3 is TGTGCCAGCAGCCTAGGCACCGGGGAGCTGTTTTTT. Its translation: CASSLGTGELFF.

The chain recombines TRBV28 with TRBJ1-2, with D hard to call. Germline assignment: CDR1 MDHEN and CDR2 SYDVKM. The CDR3 totals 12 residues. Trimming removed 1 base from V and 6 bases from J, with 6 bases in between. CDR3 protein: CASSLYGDGYTF. CDR3 nucleotide sequence: TGTGCCAGCAGTTTATACGGGGATGGCTACACCTTC.

This chain joins TRBV5-6 and TRBJ1-5; D is possibly TRBD1 (6 bases). The germline CDR1 and CDR2 sequences are SGHDT and YYEEEE. The CDR3 loop spans 15 amino acids. The ends were cut back, 2 bases at V and 7 bases at J, with 16 bases in the middle. CDR3 in amino acids: CASSLGGALGQPQHF. CDR3 nucleotides: TGTGCCAGCAGCTTAGGGGGGGCTCTGGGACAGCCCCAGCATTTT.

CDR3 sequence (DNA): TGTGCCAGCAGCGACCAGGGAACCTACGAGCAGTACTTC. It codes for CASSDQGTYEQYF. V usage is TRBV9 and J usage is TRBJ2-7, with D perhaps TRBD1 (5 bases). V shed 3 bases and J shed 2 bases, with 9 bases lying between them. The CDR3 consists of 13 residues. Germline loops: CDR1 SGDLS, CDR2 YYNGEE. The whole variable domain, filled in from reference TRBV9 and TRBJ2-7, reads DSGVTQTPKHLITATGQRVTLRCSPRSGDLSVYWYQQSLDQGLQFLIQYYNGEERAKGNILERFSAQQFPDLHSELNLSSLELGDSALYFCASSDQGTYEQYFGPGTRLTVT.

CDR3 nucleotide sequence: TGCGCCAGCAGCCATGCCCTACCGGGACCATCCTACAATGAGCAGTTCTTC. Its protein is CASSHALPGPSYNEQFF. The chain couples TRBV4-1 to TRBJ2-1; D possibly matches TRBD1 or TRBD2 (5 bases each). CDR3 size: 17 residues. Germline-derived CDR1 and CDR2 are MGHRA and YSYEKL. V dropped 3 bases and J dropped 1 base, with 16 bases sitting between them.

On this clone: Other DNA sequences from this sample encode an identical CDR3 as well. The J gene is TRBJ2-7, the V gene TRBV19; TRBD2 matches 9 bases. After removal of 1 base from V and 2 bases from J, the junction contained 3 bases not matched to a gene. CDR1 LNHDA and CDR2 SQIVND come from the germline V gene (reference sequence). The CDR3 consists of 15 residues. CDR3 region: CASSIGLAGTYEQYF. In nucleotides, the CDR3 is TGTGCCAGTAGTATAGGGCTAGCGGGAACCTACGAGCAGTACTTC. Variable domain in full (rest from reference TRBV19 and TRBJ2-7): DGGITQSPKYLFRKEGQNVTLSCEQNLNHDAMYWYRQDPGQGLRLIYYSQIVNDFQKGDIAEGYSVSREKKESFPLTVTSAQKNPTAFYLCASSIGLAGTYEQYFGPGTRLTVT.

The chain links TRBV9 to TRBJ1-3; D is undetermined. V lost 2 bases, J lost 0 bases, and 15 bases lay in between. The germline gives CDR1 SGDLS, CDR2 YYNGEE. The CDR3 has 17 amino acids. CDR3 sequence: CASSVQGRMSSGNTIYF. CDR3 bases: TGTGCCAGCAGCGTCCAAGGACGGATGAGCTCTGGAAACACCATATATTTT.

The CDR3 loop reads CASSPGSYEQYF. The CDR3, as DNA: TGTGCCAGCAGTCCGGGGTCCTACGAGCAGTACTTC. The chain joins TRBV28 to TRBJ2-7, with D possibly being TRBD2 (5 bases). CDR1 and CDR2 (germline): MDHEN, SYDVKM. The germline V and J ends were trimmed by 5 bases and 1 base, with 6 bases remaining between them. CDR3 length: 12 residues.

This chain connects TRBV11-2 to TRBJ2-1; 12 bases map to TRBD2. The germline CDR1 and CDR2 sequences are SGHAT and FQNNGV. Trimming cost V 4 bases and J 8 bases; bases outside gene matches: 6. The CDR3 contains 15 residues. CDR3 in DNA: TGTGCCAGCAGCTCCCCGGGACTAGCGGGTGATGAGCAGTTCTTC. It specifies CASSSPGLAGDEQFF. The variable domain in full, completed from reference TRBV11-2 and TRBJ2-1, reads EAGVAQSPRYKIIEKRQSVAFWCNPISGHATLYWYQQILGQGPKLLIQFQNNGVVDDSQLPKDRFSAERLKGVDSTLKIQPAKLEDSAVYLCASSSPGLAGDEQFFGPGTRLTVL.

The rearrangement links TRBV6-1 to TRBJ1-5, with D possibly being TRBD1 (5 bases). The CDR3 runs to 16 residues. CDR1 and CDR2 from the germline V gene are MNHNS and SASEGT. Trimming took off 4 bases at V and 0 bases at J, with 13 bases between the two ends. The CDR3 spells CASSGGGARSNQPQHF. Here the CDR3 DNA reads TGTGCCAGCAGTGGGGGAGGGGCCCGTAGCAATCAGCCCCAGCATTTT.